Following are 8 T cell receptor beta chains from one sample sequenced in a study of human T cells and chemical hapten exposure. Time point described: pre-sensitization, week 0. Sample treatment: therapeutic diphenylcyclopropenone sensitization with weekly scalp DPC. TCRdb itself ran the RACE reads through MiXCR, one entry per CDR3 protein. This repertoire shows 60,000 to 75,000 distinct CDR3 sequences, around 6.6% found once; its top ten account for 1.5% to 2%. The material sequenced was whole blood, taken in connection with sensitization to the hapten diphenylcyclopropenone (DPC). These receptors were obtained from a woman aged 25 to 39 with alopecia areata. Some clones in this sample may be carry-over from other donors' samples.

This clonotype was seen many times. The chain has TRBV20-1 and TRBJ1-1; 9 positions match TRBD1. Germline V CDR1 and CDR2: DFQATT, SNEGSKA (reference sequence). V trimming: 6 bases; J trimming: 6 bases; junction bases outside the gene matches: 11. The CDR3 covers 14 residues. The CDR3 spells CSAEHGTGWAEAFF. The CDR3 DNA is TGCAGTGCGGAACACGGGACAGGGTGGGCTGAAGCTTTCTTT.

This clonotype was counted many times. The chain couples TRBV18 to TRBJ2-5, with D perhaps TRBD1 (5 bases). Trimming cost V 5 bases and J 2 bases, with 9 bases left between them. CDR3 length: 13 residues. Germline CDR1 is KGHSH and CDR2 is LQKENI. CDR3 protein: CASSDSPQETQYF. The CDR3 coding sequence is TGTGCCAGCTCAGACAGCCCTCAAGAGACCCAGTACTTC.

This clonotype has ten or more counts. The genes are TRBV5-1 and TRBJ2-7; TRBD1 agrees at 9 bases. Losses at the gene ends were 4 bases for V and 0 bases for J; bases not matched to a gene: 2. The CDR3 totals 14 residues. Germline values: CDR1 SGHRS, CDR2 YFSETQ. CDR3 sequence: CASSPQGASYEQYF. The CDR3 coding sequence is TGCGCCAGCAGCCCACAGGGGGCCTCCTACGAGCAGTACTTC. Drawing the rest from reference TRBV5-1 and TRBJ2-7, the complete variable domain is KAGVTQTPRYLIKTRGQQVTLSCSPISGHRSVSWYQQTPGQGLQFLFEYFSETQRNKGNFPGRFSGRQFSNSRSEMNVSTLELGDSALYLCASSPQGASYEQYFGPGTRLTVT.

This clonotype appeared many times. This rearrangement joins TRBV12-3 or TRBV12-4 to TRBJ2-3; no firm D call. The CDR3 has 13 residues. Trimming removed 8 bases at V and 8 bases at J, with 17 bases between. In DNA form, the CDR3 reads TGTGCCAGCCTGGACCCTGCGGCCGGTACGCAGTATTTT. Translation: CASLDPAAGTQYF.

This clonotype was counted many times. DNA for the CDR3: TGTGCCAGCAGTTTATTATCAGGGGATAACACTGAAGCTTTCTTT. This sequence encodes CASSLLSGDNTEAFF. The chain employs TRBV27 and TRBJ1-1; a possible D gene is TRBD1 (6 bases). CDR1 is MNHEY, CDR2 SMNVEV, per germline (reference sequence). The CDR3 is 15 amino acids. V lost 1 base, J lost 2 bases, and 11 bases lay in between.

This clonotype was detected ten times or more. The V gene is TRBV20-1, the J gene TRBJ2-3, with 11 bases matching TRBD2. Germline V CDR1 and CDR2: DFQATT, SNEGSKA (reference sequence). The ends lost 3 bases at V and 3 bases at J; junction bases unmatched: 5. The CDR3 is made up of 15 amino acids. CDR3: CSARSLAGVTDTQYF. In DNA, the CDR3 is TGCAGTGCTAGGTCACTAGCGGGGGTTACAGATACGCAGTATTTT.

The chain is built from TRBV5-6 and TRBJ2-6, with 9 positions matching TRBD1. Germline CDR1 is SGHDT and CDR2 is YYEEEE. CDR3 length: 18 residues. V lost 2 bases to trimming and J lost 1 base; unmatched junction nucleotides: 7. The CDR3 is CASSFPGQGLSGANVLTF. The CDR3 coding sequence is TGTGCCAGCAGCTTCCCCGGACAGGGGTTGTCTGGGGCCAACGTCCTGACTTTC.

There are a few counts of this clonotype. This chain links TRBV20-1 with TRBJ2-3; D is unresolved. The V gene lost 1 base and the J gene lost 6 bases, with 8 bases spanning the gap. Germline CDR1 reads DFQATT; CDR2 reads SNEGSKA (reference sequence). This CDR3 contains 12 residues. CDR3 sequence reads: CSARVPMDTQYF. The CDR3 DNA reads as TGCAGTGCTAGAGTTCCCATGGATACGCAGTATTTT.